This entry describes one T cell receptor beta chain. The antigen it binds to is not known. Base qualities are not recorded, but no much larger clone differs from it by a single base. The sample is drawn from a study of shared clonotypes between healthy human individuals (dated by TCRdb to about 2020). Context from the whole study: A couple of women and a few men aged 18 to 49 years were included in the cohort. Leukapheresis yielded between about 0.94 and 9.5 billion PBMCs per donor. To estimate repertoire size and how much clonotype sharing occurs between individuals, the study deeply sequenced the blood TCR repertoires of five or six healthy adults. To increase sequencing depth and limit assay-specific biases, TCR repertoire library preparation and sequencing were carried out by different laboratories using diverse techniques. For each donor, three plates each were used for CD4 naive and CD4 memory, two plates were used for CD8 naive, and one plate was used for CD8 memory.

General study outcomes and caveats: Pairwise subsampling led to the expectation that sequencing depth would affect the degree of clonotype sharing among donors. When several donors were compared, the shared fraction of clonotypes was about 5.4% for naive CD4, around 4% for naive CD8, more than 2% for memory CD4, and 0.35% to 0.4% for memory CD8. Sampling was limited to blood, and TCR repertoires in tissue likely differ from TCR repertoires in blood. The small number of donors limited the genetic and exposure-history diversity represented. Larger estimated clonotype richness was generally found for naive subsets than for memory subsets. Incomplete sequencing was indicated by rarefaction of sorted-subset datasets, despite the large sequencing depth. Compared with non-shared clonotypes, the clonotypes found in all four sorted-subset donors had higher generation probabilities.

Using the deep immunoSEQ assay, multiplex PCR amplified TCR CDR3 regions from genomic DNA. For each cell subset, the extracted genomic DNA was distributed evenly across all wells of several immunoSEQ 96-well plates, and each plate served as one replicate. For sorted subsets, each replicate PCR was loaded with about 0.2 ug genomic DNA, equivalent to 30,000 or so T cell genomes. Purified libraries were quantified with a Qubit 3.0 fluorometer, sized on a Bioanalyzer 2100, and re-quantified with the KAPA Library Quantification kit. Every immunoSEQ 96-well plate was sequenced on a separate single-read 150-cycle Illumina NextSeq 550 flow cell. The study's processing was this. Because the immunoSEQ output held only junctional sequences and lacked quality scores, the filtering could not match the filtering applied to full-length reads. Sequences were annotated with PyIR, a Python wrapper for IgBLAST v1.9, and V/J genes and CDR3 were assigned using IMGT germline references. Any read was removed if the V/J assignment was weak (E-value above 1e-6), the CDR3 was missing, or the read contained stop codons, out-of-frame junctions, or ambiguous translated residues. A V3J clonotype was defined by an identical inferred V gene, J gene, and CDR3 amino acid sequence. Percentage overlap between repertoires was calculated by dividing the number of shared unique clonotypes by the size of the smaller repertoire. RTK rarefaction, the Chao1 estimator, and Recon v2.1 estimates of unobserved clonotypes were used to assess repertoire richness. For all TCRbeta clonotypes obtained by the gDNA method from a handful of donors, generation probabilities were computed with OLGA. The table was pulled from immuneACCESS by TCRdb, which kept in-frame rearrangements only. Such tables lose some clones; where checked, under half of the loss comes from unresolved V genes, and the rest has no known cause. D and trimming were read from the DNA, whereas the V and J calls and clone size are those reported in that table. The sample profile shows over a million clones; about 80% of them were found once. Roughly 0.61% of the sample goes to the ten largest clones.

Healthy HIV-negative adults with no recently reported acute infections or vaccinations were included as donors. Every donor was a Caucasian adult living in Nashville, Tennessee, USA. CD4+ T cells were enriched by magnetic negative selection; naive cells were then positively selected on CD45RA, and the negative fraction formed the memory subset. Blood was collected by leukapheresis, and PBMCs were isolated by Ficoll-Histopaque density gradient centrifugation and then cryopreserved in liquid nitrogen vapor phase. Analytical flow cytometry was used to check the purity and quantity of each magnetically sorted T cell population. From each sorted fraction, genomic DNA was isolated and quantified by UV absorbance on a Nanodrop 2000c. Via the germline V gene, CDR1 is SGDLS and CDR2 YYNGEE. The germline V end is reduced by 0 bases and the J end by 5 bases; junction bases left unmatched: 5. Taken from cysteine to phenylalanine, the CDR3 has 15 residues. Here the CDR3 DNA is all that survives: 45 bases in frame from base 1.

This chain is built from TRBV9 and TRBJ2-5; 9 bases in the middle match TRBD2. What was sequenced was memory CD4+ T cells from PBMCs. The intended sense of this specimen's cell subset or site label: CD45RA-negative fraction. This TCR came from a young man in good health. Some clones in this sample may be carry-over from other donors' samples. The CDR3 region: CASSVGGLAPETQYF. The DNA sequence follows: TGTGCCAGCAGCGTAGGTGGACTAGCGCCGGAGACCCAGTACTTC.